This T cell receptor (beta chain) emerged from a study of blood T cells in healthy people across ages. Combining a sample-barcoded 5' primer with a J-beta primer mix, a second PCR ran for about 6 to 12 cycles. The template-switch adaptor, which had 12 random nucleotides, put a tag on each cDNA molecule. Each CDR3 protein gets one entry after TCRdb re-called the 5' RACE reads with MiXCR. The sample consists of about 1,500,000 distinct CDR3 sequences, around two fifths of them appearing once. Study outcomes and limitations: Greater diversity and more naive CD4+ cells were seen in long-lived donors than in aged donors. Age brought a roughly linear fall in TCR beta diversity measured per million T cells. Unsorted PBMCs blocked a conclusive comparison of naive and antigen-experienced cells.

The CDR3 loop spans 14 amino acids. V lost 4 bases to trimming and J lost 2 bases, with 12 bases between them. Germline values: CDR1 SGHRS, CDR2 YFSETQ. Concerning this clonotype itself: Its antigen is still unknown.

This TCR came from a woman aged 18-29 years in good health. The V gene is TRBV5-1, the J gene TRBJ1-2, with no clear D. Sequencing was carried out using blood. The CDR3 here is CASSEGQDNYGYTF. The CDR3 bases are TGCGCCAGCAGCGAGGGTCAGGACAACTATGGCTACACCTTC.